Below, one T cell receptor beta chain is given with its context. CDR1 is MDHEN, CDR2 SYDVKM, per germline. This CDR3 contains 15 residues. V gave up 5 bases and J gave up 1 base, with 11 bases separating them. The cohort comprised adults aged about 18 to 100 years residing in around 25 US areas. Participant-given clinical history determined each cohort assignment. The sample belongs to a study of blood T cell repertoires in COVID-19. Study context: COVID-19 samples from acute and convalescent phases originated in the United States, Italy and Spain.

In the original analysis: The assay estimated nucleated cells by amplifying reference gene primers. Clones were sequenced by immunoSEQ multiplex PCR, and TCRdb holds only the in-frame ones, with some missing. D and trimming come from the DNA, and the V and J calls and clone size come from that table. The data contain about 270,000 clones, roughly nine tenths of them singletons. V gene TRBV28 combines with J gene TRBJ2-2; no clear D gene. The TCR originated in a woman in her forties or fifties who had recovered from COVID-19. Input material: PBMCs or T cells enriched from blood (not recorded which). The CDR3: CASSPTNLNTGELFF. CDR3 coding DNA: TGTGCCAGCAGTCCGACAAATTTGAACACCGGGGAGCTGTTTTTT. The complete variable domain, with remaining parts taken from reference TRBV28 and TRBJ2-2, reads DVKVTQSSRYLVKRTGEKVFLECVQDMDHENMFWYRQDPGLGLRLIYFSYDVKMKEKGDIPEGYSVSREKKERFSLILESASTNQTSMYLCASSPTNLNTGELFFGEGSRLTVL.